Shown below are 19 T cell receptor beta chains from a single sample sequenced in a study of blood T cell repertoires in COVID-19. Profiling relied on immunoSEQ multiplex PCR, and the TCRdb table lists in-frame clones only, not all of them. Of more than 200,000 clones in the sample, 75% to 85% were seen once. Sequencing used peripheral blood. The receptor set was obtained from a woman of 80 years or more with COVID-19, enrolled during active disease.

The CDR3 sequence: CASQLLAGRTDTQYF. The CDR3 DNA sequence: TGTGCCAGCCAATTACTAGCGGGACGCACAGATACGCAGTATTTT. The chain combines TRBV27 with TRBJ2-3, with 10 bases lining up with TRBD2. Trimming cost V 8 bases and J 1 base; bases outside gene matches: 6. Germline CDR1 MNHEY, CDR2 SMNVEV (reference sequence). This CDR3 contains 15 residues.

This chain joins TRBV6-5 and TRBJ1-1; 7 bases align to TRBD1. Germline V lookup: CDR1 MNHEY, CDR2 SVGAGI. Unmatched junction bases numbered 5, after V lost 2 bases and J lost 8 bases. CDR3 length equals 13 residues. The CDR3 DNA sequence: TGTGCCAGCAGTTACGTGGCAGGGGGGGAAGCTTTCTTT. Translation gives CASSYVAGGEAFF.

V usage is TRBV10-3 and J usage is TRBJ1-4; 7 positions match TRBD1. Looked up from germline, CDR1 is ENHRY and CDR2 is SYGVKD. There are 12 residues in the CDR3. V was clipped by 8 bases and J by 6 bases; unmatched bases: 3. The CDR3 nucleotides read TGTGCCATCGGGGGACAGTATGAAAAACTGTTTTTT. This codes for CAIGGQYEKLFF.

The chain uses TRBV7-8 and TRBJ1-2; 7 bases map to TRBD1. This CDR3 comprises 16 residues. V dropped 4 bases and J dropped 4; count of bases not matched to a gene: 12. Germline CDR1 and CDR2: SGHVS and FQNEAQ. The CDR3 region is CASSSEFGTVVYGYTF. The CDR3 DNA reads TGTGCCAGCAGCTCAGAATTCGGGACAGTAGTCTATGGCTACACCTTC.

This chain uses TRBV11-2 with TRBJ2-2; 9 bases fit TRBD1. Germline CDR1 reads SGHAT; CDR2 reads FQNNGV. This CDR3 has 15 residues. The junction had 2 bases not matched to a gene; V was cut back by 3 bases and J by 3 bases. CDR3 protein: CASSFGTGYTGELFF. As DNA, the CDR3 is TGTGCCAGCAGCTTTGGGACAGGGTACACCGGGGAGCTGTTTTTT.

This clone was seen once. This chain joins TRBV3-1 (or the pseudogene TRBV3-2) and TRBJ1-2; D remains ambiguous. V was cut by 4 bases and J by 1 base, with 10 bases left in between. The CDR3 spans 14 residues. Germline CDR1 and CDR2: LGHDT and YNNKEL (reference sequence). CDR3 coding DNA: TGTGCCAGCAGCCCTCGACGGGGTAACTATGGCTACACCTTC. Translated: CASSPRRGNYGYTF.

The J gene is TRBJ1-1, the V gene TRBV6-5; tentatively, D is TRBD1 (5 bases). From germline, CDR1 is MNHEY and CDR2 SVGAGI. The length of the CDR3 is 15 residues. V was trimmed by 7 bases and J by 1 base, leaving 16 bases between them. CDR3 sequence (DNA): TGTGCCAGCAATGGGGGGGGTTTAAGGAACACTGAAGCTTTCTTT. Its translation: CASNGGGLRNTEAFF.

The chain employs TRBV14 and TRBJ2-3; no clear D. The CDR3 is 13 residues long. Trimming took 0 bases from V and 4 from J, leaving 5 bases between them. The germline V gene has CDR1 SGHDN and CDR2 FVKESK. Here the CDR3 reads CASSQDPADTQYF. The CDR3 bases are TGTGCCAGCAGCCAAGATCCGGCAGATACGCAGTATTTT.

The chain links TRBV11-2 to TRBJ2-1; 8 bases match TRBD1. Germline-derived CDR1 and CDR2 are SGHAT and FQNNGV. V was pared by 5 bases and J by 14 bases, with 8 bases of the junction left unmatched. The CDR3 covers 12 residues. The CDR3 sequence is CASSPGQGDKFF. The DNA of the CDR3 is TGTGCCAGCAGCCCCGGACAGGGTGATAAGTTCTTC.

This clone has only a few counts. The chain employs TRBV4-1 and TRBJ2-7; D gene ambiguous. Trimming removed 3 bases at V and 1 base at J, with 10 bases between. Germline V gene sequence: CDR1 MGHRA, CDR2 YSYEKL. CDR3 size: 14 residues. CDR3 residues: CASSHPGSSYEQYF. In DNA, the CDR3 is TGCGCCAGCAGCCACCCTGGTAGTTCCTACGAGCAGTACTTC.

CDR3 protein: CASSLGLAGNNEQFF. CDR3 nucleotide sequence: TGTGCCAGCAGCTTGGGACTAGCGGGGAACAATGAGCAGTTCTTC. This rearrangement joins TRBV5-4 to TRBJ2-1; 11 positions match TRBD2. Germline CDR1 is SGHNT and CDR2 is YYREEE (reference sequence). The CDR3 spans 15 residues. V lost 0 bases to trimming and J lost 5 bases; unmatched junction nucleotides: 1.

CDR3 bases: TGTGCCAGCAGCTTATCAGCCCCCCCAACGGGTGGCTACACCTTC. It yields the protein CASSLSAPPTGGYTF. This chain connects TRBV7-6 to TRBJ1-2; D gene unclear. Germline CDR1 SGHVS, CDR2 FNYEAQ. V lost 2 bases to trimming and J lost 7 bases, with 17 bases between them. This CDR3 has 15 amino acids.

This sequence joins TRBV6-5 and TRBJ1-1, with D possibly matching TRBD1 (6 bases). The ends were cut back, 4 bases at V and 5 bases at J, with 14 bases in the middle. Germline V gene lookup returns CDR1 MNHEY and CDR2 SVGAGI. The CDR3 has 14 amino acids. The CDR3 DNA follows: TGTGCCAGCAGTTGGGGGGGCTCGAGGACTGAAGCTTTCTTT. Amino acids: CASSWGGSRTEAFF.

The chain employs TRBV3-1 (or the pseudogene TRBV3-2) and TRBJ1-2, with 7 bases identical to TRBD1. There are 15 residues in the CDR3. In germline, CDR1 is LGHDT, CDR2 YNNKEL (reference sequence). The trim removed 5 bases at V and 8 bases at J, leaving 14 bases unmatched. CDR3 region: CASSARQGVGGGYTF. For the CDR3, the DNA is TGTGCCAGCAGCGCACGACAGGGAGTGGGCGGGGGCTACACCTTC.

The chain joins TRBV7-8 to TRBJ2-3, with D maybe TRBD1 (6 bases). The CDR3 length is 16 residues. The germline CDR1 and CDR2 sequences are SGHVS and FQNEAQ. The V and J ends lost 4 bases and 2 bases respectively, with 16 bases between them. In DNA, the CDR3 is TGTGCCAGCAGCTCCGGGGACACTTTCTTCACAGATACGCAGTATTTT. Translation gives CASSSGDTFFTDTQYF.

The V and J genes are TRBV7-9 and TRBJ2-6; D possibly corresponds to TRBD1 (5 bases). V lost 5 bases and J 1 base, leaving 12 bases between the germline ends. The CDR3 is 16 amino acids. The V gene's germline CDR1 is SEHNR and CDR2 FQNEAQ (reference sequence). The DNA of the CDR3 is TGTGCCAGCAGCACACAGGTTTCTTCTGGGGCCAACGTCCTGACTTTC. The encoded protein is CASSTQVSSGANVLTF. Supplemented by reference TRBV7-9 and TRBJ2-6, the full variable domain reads DTGVSQNPRHKITKRGQNVTFRCDPISEHNRLYWYRQTLGQGPEFLTYFQNEAQLEKSRLLSDRFSAERPKGSFSTLEIQRTEQGDSAMYLCASSTQVSSGANVLTFGAGSRLTVL.

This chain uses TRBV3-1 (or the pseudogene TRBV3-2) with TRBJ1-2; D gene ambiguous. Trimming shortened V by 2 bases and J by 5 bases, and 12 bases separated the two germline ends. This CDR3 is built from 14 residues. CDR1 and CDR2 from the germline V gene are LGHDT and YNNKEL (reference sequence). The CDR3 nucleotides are TGTGCCAGCAGCCAAAGCCCCATTTATTATGGCTACACCTTC. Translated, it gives CASSQSPIYYGYTF.

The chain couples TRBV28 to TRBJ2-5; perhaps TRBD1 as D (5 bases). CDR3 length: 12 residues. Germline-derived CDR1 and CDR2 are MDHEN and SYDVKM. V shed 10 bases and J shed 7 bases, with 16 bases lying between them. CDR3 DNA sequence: TGTGCCACCGAGGACACCCTCAGGACCCAGTACTTC. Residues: CATEDTLRTQYF.

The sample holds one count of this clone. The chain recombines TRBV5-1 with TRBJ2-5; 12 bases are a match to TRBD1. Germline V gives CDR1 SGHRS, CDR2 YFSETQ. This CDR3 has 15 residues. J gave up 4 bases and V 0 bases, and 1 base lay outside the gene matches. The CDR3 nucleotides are TGCGCCAGCAGCTTGGGGGGACAGGGGGCAGAGACCCAGTACTTC. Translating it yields CASSLGGQGAETQYF.